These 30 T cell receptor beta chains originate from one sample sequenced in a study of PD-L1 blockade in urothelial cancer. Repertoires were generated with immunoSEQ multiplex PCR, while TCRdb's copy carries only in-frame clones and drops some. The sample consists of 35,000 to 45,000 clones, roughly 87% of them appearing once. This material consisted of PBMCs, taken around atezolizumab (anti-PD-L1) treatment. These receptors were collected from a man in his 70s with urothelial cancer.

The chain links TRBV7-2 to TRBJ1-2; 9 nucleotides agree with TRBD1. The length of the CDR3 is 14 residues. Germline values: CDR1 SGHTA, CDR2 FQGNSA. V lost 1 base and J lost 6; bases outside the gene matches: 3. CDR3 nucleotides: TGTGCCAGCAGCTTAGTGGGACAGGGCGATGGCTACACCTTC. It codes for CASSLVGQGDGYTF. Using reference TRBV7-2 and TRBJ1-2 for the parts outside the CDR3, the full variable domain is GAGVSQSPSNKVTEKGKDVELRCDPISGHTALYWYRQSLGQGLEFLIYFQGNSAPDKSGLPSDRFSAERTGGSVSTLTIQRTQQEDSAVYLCASSLVGQGDGYTFGSGTRLTVV.

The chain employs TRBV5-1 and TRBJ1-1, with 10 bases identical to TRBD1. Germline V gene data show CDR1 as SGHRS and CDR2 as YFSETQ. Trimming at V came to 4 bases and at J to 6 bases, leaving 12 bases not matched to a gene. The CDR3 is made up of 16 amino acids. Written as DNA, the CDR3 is TGCGCCAGCAGCCCGCAACCCGGGACAGGGGATGCTGAAGCTTTCTTT. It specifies CASSPQPGTGDAEAFF.

CDR3 amino acids: CASSPGQGDQPQHF. In nucleotides, the CDR3 is TGCGCCAGCAGCCCGGGACAGGGGGACCAGCCCCAGCATTTT. The rearrangement links TRBV5-1 to TRBJ1-5, with TRBD1 matching over 11 bases. The CDR3 consists of 14 residues. V trimming: 4 bases; J trimming: 7 bases; junction bases outside the gene matches: 4. Germline CDR1 and CDR2: SGHRS and YFSETQ.

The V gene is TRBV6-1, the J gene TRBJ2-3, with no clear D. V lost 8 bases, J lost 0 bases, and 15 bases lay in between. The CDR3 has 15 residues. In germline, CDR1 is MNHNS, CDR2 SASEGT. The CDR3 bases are TGTGCCAGCCTACCGATAACCCCTAGCACAGATACGCAGTATTTT. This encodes CASLPITPSTDTQYF.

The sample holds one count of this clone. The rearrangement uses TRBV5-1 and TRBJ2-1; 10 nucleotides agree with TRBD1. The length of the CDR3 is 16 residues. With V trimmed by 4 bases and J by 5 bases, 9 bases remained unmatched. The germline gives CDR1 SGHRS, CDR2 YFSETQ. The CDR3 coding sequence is TGCGCCAGCAGCCCAGACAGGGGGCTGATTAACAATGAGCAGTTCTTC. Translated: CASSPDRGLINNEQFF.

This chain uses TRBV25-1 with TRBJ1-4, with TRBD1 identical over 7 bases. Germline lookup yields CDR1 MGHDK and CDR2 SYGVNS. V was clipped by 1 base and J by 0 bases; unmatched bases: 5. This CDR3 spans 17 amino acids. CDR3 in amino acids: CASSELGTVPTNEKLFF. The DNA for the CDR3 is TGTGCCAGCAGTGAATTGGGGACAGTCCCAACTAATGAAAAACTGTTTTTT.

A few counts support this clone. This CDR3 is CASSQGGTGTANSPLHF. CDR3 in DNA: TGCGCCAGCAGCCAAGGGGGGACCGGGACAGCAAATTCACCCCTCCACTTT. The chain has TRBV4-1 and TRBJ1-6; 7 bases match TRBD1. V lost 1 base and J lost 7; bases outside the gene matches: 10. This CDR3 is 17 amino acids long. Germline CDR1 MGHRA, CDR2 YSYEKL.

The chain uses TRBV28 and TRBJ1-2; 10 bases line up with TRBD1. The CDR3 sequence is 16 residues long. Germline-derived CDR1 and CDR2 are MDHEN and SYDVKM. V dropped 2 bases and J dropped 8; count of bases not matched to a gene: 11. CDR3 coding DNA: TGTGCCAGCAGTTTAGATAAACGGACAGGGGGACGGGGCTACACCTTC. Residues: CASSLDKRTGGRGYTF.

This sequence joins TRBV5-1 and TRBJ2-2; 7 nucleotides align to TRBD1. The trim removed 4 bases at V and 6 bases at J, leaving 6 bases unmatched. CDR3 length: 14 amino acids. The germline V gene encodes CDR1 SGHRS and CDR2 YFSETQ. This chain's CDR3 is CASSGNRGPGELFF. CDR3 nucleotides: TGCGCCAGCAGCGGAAACAGGGGACCCGGGGAGCTGTTTTTT.

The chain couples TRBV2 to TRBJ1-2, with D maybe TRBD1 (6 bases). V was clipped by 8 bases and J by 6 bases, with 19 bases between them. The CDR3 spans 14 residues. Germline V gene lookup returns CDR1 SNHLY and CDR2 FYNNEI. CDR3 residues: CASRQRGRGNGYTF. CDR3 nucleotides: TGTGCCAGCCGACAAAGGGGGAGGGGTAATGGCTACACCTTC.

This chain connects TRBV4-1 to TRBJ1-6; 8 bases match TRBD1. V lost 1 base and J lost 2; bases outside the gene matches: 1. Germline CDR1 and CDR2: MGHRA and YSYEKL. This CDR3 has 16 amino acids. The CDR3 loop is CASSQGTGTYNSPLHF. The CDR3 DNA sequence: TGCGCCAGCAGCCAAGGGACAGGGACCTATAATTCACCCCTCCACTTT.

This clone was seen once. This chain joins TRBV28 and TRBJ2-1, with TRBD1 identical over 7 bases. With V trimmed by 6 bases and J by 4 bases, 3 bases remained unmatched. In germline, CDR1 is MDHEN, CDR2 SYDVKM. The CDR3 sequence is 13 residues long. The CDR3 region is CASRTGNYNEQFF. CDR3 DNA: TGTGCCAGCAGGACAGGGAATTACAATGAGCAGTTCTTC.

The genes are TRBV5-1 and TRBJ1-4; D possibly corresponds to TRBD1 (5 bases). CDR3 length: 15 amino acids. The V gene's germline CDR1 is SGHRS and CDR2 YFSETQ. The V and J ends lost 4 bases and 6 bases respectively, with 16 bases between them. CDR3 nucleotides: TGCGCCAGCAGCCTCACGGCGACAGTCGATGAAAAACTGTTTTTT. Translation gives CASSLTATVDEKLFF.

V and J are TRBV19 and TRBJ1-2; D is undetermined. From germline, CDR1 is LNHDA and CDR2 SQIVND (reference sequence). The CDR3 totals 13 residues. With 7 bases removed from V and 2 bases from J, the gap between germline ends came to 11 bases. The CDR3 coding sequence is TGTGCCAGTAACCCCACTTCGAACTATGGCTACACCTTC. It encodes CASNPTSNYGYTF.

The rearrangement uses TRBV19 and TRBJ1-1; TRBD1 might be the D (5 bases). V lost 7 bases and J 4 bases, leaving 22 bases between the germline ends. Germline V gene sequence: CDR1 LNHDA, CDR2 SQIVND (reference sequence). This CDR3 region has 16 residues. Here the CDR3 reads CASNRPGQGRGTEAFF. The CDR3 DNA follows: TGTGCCAGTAATCGGCCGGGCCAGGGCCGTGGCACTGAAGCTTTCTTT.

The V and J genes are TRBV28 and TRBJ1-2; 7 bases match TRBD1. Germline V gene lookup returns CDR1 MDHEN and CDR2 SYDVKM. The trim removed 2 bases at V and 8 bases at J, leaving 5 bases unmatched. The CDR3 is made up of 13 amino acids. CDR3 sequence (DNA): TGTGCCAGCAGTTTAACAGGGGCAAGGGGCTACACCTTC. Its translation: CASSLTGARGYTF.

The CDR3: CAISGGGSLTYEQYF. CDR3 sequence (DNA): TGTGCCATCAGTGGGGGGGGGAGCCTCACCTACGAGCAGTACTTC. The chain couples TRBV10-3 to TRBJ2-7, with TRBD2 identical over 7 bases. The germline V gene has CDR1 ENHRY and CDR2 SYGVKD. V shed 4 bases and J 2 bases; nucleotides not matched to a gene: 8. This CDR3 has 15 residues.

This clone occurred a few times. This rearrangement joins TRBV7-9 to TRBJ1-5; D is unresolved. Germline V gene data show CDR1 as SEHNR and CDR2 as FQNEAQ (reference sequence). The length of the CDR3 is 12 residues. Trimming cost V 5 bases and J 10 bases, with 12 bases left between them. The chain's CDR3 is CASSPSGRPQHF. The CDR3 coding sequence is TGTGCCAGCAGCCCCTCCGGGAGACCCCAGCATTTT.

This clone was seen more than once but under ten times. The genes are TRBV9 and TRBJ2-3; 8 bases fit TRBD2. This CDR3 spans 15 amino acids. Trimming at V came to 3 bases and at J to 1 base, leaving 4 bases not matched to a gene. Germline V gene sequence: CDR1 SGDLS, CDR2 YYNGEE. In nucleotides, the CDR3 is TGTGCCAGCAGCGCGAGCGGGGGTCGCACAGATACGCAGTATTTT. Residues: CASSASGGRTDTQYF.

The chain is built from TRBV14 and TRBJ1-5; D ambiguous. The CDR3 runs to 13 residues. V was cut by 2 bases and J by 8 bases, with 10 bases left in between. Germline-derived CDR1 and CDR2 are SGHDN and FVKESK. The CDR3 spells CASSQLPGEPQHF. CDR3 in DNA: TGTGCCAGCAGCCAACTCCCGGGTGAGCCCCAGCATTTT.

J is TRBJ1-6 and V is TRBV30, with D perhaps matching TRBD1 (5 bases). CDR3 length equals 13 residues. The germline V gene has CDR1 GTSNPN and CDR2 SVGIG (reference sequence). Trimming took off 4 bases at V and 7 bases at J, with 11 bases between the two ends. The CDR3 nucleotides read TGTGCCTGGATCAGGGATTACAATTCACCCCTCCACTTT. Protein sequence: CAWIRDYNSPLHF.

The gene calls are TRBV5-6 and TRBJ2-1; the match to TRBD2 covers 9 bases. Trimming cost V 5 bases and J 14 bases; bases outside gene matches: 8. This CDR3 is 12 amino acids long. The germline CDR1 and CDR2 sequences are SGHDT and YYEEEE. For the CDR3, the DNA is TGTGCCAGCAGGACGGGCGGGAGGGCCGAGTTCTTC. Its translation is CASRTGGRAEFF.

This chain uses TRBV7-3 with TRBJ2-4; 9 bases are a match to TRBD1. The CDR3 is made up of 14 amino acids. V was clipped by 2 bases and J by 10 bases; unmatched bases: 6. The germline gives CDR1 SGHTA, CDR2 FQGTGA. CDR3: CASSLWGTGTIQYF. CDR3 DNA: TGTGCCAGCAGCTTATGGGGGACAGGGACGATTCAGTACTTC.

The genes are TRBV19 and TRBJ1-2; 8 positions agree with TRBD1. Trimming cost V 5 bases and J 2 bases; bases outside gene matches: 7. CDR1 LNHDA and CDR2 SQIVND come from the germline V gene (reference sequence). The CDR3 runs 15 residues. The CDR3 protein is CASSRDRGGNYGYTF. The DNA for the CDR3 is TGTGCCAGTAGTCGTGACAGGGGTGGCAACTATGGCTACACCTTC.

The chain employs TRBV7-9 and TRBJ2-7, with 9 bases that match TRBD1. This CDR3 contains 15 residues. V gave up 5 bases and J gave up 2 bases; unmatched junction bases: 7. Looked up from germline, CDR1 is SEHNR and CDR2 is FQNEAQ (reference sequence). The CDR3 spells CASSPTGGVPYEQYF. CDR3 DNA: TGTGCCAGCAGCCCTACAGGGGGCGTCCCCTACGAGCAGTACTTC.

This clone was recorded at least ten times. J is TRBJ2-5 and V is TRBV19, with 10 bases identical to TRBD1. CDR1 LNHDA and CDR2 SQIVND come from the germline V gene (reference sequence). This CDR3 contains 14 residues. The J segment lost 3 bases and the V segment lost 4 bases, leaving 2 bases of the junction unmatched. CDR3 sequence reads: CASSTGTGEETQYF. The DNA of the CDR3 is TGTGCCAGTAGTACCGGGACAGGGGAAGAGACCCAGTACTTC.

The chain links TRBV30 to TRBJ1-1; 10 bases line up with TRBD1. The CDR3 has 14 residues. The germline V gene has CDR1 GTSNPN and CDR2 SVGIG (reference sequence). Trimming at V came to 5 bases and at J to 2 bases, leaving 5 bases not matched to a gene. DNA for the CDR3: TGTGCCTGGGGACAGGGGGGGCGTAACACTGAAGCTTTCTTT. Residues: CAWGQGGRNTEAFF. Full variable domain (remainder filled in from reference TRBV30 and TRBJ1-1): SQTIHQWPATLVQPVGSPLSLECTVEGTSNPNLYWYRQAAGRGLQLLFYSVGIGQISSEVPQNLSASRPQDRQFILSSKKLLLSDSGFYLCAWGQGGRNTEAFFGQGTRLTVV.

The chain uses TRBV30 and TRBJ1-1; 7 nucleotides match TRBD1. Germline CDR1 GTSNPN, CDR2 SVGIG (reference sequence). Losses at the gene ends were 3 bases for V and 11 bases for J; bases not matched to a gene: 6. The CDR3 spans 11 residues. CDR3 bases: TGTGCCTGGAGCGTCCGGGACAGCGCTTTCTTT. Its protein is CAWSVRDSAFF.

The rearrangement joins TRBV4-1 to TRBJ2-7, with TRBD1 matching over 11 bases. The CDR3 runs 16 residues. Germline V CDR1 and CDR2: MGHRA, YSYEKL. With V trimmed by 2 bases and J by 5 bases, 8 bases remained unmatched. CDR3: CASSQPRTGGAHEQYF. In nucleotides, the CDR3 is TGCGCCAGCAGCCAACCACGGACAGGGGGCGCCCACGAGCAGTACTTC.

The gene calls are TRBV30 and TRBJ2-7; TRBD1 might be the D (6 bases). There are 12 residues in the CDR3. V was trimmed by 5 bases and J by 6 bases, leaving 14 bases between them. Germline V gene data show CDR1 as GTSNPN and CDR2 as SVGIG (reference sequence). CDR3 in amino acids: CAWAHRVVEQYF. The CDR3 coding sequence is TGTGCCTGGGCCCACAGGGTGGTCGAGCAGTACTTC.